Below, one T cell receptor beta chain is given with its context. The data were produced by immunoSEQ multiplex PCR, yet TCRdb's version contains in-frame clones alone and is incomplete. The sample has 250,000 to 300,000 clones, around 90% seen once. The entry originates in a study of blood T cell repertoires in COVID-19. Across the study: The analysed material was cDNA or gDNA that came from T cells, B-cell-depleted T cells, or PBMCs.

V lost 1 base to trimming and J lost 1 base; unmatched junction nucleotides: 6. The CDR3 sequence is 16 residues long. Germline V gene sequence: CDR1 SGHVS, CDR2 FQNEAQ. Specimen: peripheral blood. The receptor was isolated from a woman in her 50s who had recovered from COVID-19. The rearrangement links TRBV7-8 to TRBJ1-1, with 7 bases lining up with TRBD1. For the CDR3, the DNA is TGTGCCAGCAGCTTAGACGACAGGGTAGGGAACACTGAAGCTTTCTTT. This encodes CASSLDDRVGNTEAFF.